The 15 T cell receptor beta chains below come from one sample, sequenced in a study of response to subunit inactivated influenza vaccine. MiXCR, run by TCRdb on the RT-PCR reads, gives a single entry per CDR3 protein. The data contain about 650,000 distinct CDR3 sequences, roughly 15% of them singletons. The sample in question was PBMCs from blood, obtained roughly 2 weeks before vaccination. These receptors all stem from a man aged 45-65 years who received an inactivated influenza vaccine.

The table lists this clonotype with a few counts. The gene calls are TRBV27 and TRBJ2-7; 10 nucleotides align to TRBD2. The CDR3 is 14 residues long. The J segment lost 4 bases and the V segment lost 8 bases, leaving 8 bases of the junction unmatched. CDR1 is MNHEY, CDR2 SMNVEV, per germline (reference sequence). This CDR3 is CASRTSGVLYEQYF. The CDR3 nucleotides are TGTGCCAGCCGGACTAGCGGAGTACTGTACGAGCAGTACTTC.

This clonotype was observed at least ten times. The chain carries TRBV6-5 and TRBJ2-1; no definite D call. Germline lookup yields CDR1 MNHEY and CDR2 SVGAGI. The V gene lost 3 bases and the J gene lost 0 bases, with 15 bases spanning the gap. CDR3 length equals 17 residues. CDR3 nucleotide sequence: TGTGCCAGCAGTTATCTCCCAGGACCGAGCTCCTACAATGAGCAGTTCTTC. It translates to CASSYLPGPSSYNEQFF.

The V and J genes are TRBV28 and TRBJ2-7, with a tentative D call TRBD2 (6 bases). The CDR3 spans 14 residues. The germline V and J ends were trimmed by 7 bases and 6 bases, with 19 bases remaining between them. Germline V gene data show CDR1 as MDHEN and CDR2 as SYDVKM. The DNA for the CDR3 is TGTGCCAGCACTCCAAGCGGAGGGCCGGGCGAGCAGTACTTC. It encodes CASTPSGGPGEQYF.

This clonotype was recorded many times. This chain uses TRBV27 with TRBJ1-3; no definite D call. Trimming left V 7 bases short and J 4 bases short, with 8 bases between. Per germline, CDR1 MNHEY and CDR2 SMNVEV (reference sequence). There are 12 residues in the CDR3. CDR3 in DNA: TGTGCCAGCACCAAATCCGGAAACACCATATATTTT. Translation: CASTKSGNTIYF.

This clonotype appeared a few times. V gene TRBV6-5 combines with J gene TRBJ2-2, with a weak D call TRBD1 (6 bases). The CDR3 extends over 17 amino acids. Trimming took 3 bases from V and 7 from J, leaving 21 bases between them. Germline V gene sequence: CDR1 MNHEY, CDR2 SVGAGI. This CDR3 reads CASSYNVPTGVGGELFF. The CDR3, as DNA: TGTGCCAGCAGTTATAACGTGCCGACAGGAGTAGGCGGGGAGCTGTTTTTT.

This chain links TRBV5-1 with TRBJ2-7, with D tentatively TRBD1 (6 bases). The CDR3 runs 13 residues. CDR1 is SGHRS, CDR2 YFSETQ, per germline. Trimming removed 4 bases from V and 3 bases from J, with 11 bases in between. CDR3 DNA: TGCGCCAGCAGCGCGGACAGTTTCTACGAGCAGTACTTC. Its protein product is CASSADSFYEQYF.

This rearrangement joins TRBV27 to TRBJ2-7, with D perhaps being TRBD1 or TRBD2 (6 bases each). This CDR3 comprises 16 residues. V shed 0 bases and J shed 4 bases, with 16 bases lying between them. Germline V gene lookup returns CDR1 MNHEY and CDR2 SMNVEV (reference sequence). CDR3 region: CASSLSTGAGLYEQYF. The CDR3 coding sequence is TGTGCCAGCAGTTTATCGACGGGGGCAGGCTTGTACGAGCAGTACTTC.

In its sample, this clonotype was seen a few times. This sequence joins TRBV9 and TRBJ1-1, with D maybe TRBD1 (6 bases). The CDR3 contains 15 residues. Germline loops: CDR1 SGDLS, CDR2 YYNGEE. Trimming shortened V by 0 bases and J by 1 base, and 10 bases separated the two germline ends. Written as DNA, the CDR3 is TGTGCCAGCAGCGTAGAGGCCAGGGGGAACACTGAAGCTTTCTTT. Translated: CASSVEARGNTEAFF.

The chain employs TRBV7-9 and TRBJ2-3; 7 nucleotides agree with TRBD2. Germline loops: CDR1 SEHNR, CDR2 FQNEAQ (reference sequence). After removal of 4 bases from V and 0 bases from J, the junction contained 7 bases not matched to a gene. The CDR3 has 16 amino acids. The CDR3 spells CASSSPSGASTDTQYF. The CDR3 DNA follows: TGTGCCAGCAGCTCCCCTAGCGGAGCTAGCACAGATACGCAGTATTTT.

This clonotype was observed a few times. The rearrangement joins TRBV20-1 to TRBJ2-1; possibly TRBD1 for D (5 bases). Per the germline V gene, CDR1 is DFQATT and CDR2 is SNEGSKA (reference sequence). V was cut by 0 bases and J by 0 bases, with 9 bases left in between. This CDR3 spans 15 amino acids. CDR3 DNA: TGCAGTGCTAGAGATATCCAGGGCTCCTACAATGAGCAGTTCTTC. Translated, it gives CSARDIQGSYNEQFF.

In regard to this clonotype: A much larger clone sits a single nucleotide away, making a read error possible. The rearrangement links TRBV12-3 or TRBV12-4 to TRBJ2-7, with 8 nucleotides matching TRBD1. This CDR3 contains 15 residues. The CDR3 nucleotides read TGTGCCATCAGTCTGGGGACAGGAGGGAACTACGAGCAGTACTTC. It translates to CAISLGTGGNYEQYF.

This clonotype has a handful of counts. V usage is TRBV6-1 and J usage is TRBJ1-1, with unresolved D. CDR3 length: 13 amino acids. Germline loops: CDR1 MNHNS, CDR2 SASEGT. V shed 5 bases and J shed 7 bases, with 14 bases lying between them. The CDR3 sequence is CASSRGQGGEAFF. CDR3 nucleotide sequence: TGTGCCAGCAGTCGAGGGCAAGGAGGTGAAGCTTTCTTT.

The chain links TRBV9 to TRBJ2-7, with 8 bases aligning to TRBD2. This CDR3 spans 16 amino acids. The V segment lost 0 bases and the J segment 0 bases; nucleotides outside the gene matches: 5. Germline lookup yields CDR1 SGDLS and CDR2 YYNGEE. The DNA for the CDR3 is TGTGCCAGCAGCGTAGCCCCCGGGGGGGGCTCCTACGAGCAGTACTTC. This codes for CASSVAPGGGSYEQYF.

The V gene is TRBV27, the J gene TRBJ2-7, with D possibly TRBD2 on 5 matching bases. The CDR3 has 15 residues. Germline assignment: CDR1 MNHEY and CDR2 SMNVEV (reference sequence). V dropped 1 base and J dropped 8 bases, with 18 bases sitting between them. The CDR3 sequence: CASSLLGLASPQQYF. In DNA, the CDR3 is TGTGCCAGCAGTTTATTAGGTCTAGCTTCCCCGCAGCAGTACTTC.

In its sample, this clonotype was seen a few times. The CDR3 bases are TGTGCCAGCAGTTTCAGGCATAATGAAAAACTGTTTTTT. Amino acid sequence: CASSFRHNEKLFF. The V and J genes are TRBV12-3 or TRBV12-4 and TRBJ1-4; no definite D call. V shed 3 bases and J shed 4 bases, with 6 bases lying between them. The CDR3 has 13 amino acids.